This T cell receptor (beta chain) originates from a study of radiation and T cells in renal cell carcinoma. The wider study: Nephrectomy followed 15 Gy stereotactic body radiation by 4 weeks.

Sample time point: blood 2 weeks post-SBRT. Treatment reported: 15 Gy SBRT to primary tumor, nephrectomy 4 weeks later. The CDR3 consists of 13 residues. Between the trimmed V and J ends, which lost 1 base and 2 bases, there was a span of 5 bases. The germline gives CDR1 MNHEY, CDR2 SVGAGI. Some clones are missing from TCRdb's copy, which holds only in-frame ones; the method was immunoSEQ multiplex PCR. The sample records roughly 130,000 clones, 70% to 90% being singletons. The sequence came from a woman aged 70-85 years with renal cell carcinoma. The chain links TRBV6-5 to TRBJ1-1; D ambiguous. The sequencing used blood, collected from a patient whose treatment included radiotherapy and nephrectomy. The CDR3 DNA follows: TGTGCCAGCAGTTACTACAGCAACACTGAAGCTTTCTTT. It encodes CASSYYSNTEAFF.